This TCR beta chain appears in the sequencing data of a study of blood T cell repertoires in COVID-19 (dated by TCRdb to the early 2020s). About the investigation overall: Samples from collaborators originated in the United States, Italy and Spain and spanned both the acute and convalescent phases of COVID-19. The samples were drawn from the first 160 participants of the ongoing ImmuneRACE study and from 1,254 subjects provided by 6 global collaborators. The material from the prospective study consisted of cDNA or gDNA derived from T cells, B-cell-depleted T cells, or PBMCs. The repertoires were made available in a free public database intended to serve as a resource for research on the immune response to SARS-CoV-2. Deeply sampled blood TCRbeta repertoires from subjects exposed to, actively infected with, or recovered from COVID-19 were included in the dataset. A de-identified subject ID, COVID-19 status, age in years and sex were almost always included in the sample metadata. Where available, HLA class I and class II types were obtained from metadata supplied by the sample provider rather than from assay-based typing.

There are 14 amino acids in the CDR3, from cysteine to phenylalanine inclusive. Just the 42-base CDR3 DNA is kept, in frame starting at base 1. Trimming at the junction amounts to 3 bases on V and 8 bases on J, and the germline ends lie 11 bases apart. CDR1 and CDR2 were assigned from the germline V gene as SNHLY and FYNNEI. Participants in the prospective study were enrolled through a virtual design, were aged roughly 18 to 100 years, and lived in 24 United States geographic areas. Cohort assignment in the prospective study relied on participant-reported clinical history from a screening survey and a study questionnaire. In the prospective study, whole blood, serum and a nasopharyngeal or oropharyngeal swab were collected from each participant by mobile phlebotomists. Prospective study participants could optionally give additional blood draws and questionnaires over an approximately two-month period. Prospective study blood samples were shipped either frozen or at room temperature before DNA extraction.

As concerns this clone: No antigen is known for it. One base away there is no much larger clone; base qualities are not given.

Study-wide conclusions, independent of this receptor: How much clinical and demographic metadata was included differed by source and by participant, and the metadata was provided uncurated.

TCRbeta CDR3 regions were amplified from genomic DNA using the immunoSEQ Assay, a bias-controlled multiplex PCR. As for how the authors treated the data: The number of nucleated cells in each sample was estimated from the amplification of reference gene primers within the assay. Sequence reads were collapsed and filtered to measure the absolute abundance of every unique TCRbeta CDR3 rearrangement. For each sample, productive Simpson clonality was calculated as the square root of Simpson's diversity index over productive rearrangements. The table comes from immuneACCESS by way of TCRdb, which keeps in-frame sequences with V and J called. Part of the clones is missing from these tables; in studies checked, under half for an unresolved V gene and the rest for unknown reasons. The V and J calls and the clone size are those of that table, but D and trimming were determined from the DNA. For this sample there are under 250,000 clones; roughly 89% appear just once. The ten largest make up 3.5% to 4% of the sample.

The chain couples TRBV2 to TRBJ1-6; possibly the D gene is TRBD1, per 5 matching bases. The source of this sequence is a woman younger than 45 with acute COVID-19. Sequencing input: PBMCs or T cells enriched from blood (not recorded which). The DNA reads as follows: TGTGCCAGCAGTGACGGCAGGGAGGATTCACCCCTCCACTTT. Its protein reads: CASSDGREDSPLHF.